This paragraph covers one TCR beta chain sequence. The antigen is not known. As for time point: patch test 1, 2 weeks after DPC sensitization. Treatment denoted: therapeutic diphenylcyclopropenone sensitization with weekly scalp DPC. Blood collection happened ahead of applying each patch test. The authors' total RNA extraction used unfractionated whole blood. The sample is drawn from a study of human T cells and chemical hapten exposure. Findings and caveats of the study: No alteration of TCRs above 1 in 1000 frequency was seen with DPC sensitization. Large CDR3 similarity clusters arose significantly more often from expanded TCRs than from controls.

TCRdb called the RACE reads again in MiXCR, with one record for every CDR3 protein. The sample shows 180,000 or so distinct CDR3 sequences, more than 20% of them seen only once. CDR3 length: 14 amino acids. V shed 0 bases and J shed 3 bases, with 5 bases lying between them. Germline V gene data show CDR1 as ENHRY and CDR2 as SYGVKD. The receptor was derived from a woman aged 45-60 years with alopecia areata. Some clones in this sample may be carry-over from other donors' samples. The genes are TRBV10-3 and TRBJ2-2; D gene ambiguous. Sequencing was performed on whole blood, taken in connection with sensitization to the hapten diphenylcyclopropenone (DPC). CDR3 nucleotide sequence: TGTGCCATCAGTGAGTCGAAATACACCGGGGAGCTGTTTTTT. Translated: CAISESKYTGELFF.